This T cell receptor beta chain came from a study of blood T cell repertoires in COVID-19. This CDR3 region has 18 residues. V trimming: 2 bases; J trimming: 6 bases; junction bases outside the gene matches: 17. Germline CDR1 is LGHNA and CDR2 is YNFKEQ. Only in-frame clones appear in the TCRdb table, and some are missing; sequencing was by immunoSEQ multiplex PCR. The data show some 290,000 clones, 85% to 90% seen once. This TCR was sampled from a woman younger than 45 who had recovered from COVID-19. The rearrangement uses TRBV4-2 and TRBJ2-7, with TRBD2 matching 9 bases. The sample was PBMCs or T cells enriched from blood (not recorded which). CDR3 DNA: TGTGCCAGCAGCCAAATTCTTTCTGCGGGAGGGCTGATCGGCGAGCAGTACTTC. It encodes CASSQILSAGGLIGEQYF.